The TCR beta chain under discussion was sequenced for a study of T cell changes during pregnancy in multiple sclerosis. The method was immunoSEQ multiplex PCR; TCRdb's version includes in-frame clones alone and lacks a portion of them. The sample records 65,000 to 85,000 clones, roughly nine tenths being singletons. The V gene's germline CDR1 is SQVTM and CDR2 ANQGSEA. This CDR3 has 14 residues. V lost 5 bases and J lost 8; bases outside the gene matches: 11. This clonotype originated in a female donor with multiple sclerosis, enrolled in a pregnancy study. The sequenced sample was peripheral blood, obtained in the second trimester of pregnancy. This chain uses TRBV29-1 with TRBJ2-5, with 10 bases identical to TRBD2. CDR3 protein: CSVSRLAGLNTQYF. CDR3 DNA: TGCAGCGTTAGCCGACTAGCGGGTCTCAACACCCAGTACTTC. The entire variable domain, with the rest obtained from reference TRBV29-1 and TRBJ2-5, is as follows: SAVISQKPSRDICQRGTSLTIQCQVDSQVTMMFWYRQQPGQSLTLIATANQGSEATYESGFVIDKFPISRPNLTFSTLTVSNMSPEDSSIYLCSVSRLAGLNTQYFGPGTRLLVL.